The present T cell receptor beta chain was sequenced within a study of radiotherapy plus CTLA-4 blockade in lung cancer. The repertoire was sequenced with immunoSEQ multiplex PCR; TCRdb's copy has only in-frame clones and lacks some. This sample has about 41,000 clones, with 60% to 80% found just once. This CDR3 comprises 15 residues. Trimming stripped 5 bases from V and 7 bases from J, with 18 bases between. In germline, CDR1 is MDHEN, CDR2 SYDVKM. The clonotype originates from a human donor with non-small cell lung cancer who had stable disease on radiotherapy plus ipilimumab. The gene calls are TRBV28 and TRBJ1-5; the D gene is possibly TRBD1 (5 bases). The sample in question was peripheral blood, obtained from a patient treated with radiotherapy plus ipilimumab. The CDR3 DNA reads TGTGCCAGCAGTGAGACCAGGGAATCAGGACAGCCCCAGCATTTT. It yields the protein CASSETRESGQPQHF.